This T cell receptor (beta chain) was sequenced for a study of shared T cell receptors in the human thymus. TCRdb's copy holds only in-frame clones and misses some; the assay was immunoSEQ multiplex PCR. This sample has 650,000 to 950,000 clones; 80% to 90% occur once, and the top ten carry 0.0095% to 0.011%. Germline V gives CDR1 MNHEY, CDR2 SMNVEV (reference sequence). The CDR3 has 14 residues. Trimming took 7 bases from V and 6 from J; bases not matched to a gene: 11. The same specimen was also included in a second study, on human thymus T cells. From that report: Thymus pieces cut out during corrective heart surgery were the tissue that was used. Thymic and blood repertoires seemed to show skewed V and J gene use. Related studies noted strongly shared thymic repertoires across unrelated people.

The chain recombines TRBV27 with TRBJ2-7, with 8 bases aligning to TRBD1. Input material: thymocytes. This sequence was found in a girl less than two years old with a congenital heart defect. CDR3 nucleotide sequence: TGTGCCAGCACCCGCCCGGACAGGGTGGGCGAGCAGTACTTC. Protein: CASTRPDRVGEQYF.